This T cell receptor beta chain was observed in a study of T-cell memory formation after mild COVID-19. About the research overall: Clustering of TCRs was largely donor specific.

About this clonotype: The antigen remains undetermined.

A 5'RACE reaction primed in the constant segment made cDNA libraries of TCR alpha and TCR beta, and these carried sample barcodes and UMIs. In TCRdb, the 5' RACE reads were re-called with MiXCR into one record per CDR3 protein. The sample consists of about 170,000 distinct CDR3 sequences, 10% to 15% of them appearing once. This CDR3 spans 13 amino acids. Germline values: CDR1 LGHDT, CDR2 YNNKEL (reference sequence). Trimming cost V 3 bases and J 2 bases, with 4 bases left between them. Study findings and constraints: CD4/CD8 balance held among clones contracting day 15 to 85, and later expanders leaned CD4+. Pre-infection memory already had some responding clones, implying cross-reactive memory joined.

This TCR derives from a man aged 18 to 29 who had mild COVID-19 (a few samples of this study predate the infection). Cell type and time point are not known. The chain joins TRBV3-1 to TRBJ2-2; D remains unclear. Sequenced material: PBMCs or a T cell subset sorted from them (not recorded which). The CDR3 spells CASSHGNTGELFF. The CDR3 DNA is TGTGCCAGCAGCCACGGAAACACCGGGGAGCTGTTTTTT. The whole variable domain, filled in from reference TRBV3-1 and TRBJ2-2, reads DTAVSQTPKYLVTQMGNDKSIKCEQNLGHDTMYWYKQDSKKFLKIMFSYNNKELIINETVPNRFSPKSPDKAHLNLHINSLELGDSAVYFCASSHGNTGELFFGEGSRLTVL.